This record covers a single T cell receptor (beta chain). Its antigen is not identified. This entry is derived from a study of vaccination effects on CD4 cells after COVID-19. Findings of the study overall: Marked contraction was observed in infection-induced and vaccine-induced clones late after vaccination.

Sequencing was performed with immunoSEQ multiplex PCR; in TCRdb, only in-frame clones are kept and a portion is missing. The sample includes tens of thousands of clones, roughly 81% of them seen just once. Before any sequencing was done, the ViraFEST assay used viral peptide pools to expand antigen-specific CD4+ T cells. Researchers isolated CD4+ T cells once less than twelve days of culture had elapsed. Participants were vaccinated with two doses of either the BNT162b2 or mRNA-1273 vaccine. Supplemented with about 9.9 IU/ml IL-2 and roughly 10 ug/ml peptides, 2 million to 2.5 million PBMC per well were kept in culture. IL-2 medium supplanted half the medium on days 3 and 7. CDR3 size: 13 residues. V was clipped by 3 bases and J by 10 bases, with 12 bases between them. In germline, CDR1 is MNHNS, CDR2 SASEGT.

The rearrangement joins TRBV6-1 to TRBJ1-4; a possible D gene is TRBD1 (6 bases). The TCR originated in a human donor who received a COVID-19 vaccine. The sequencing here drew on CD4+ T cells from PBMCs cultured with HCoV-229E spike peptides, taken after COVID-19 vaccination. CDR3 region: CASSEDSYGKLFF. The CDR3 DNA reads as TGTGCCAGCAGTGAGGACAGTTATGGAAAACTGTTTTTT.